The clone carrying this TCR beta chain was recorded a few times. Its antigen is as yet unknown. This specimen belongs to a study of early T cells in non-severe SARS-CoV-2 infection. About the study: Investigators sequenced bulk RNA drawn from unsorted whole blood, and chains remained unpaired.

Study results and limitations: Private and CD4 specificities were missed by VDJdb matching, which favored anti-spike CD8 responses.

The TCR library protocol was used to attach unique molecular identifiers. These identifiers were attached to individual cDNA molecules. Using its own MiXCR run on the 5' RACE reads, TCRdb lists one record per CDR3 protein. The sample lists approximately 79,000 distinct CDR3 sequences; over 10% were seen once. This CDR3 spans 13 amino acids. V lost 8 bases, J lost 7 bases, and 5 bases stayed unmatched. Germline V CDR1 and CDR2: SGHTA, FQGNSA. Sequencing was done on a sample of whole blood. The chain recombines TRBV7-2 with TRBJ2-1; 10 bases align to TRBD2. The sequence was obtained from an adult who was a healthcare worker with PCR-confirmed SARS-CoV-2 infection or an uninfected control (not recorded which). The CDR3 region has the DNA TGTGCCAGCGGACTAGCGGCCCAGAATGAGCAGTTCTTC. This gives the protein CASGLAAQNEQFF.